These 26 T cell receptor beta chains were all obtained from the same sample, sequenced in a study of prognosis after radiotherapy for stage I lung cancer (dated by TCRdb to about 2021). Sequencer: Illumina HiSeq 3000. The TCR beta CDR3 region was amplified from genomic DNA by two rounds of multiplex PCR. In the first round of PCR, primers specific to each TRBV and TRBJ gene were used, and the primer sequences are filed in Chinese patent CN105087789A. TCRdb trimmed the raw reads at Q25, called clones with MiXCR and kept productive beta chains. Under each unique CDR3 protein, matching rows form one entry showing the most common genes and DNA. Across this sample there are around 30,000 distinct CDR3 sequences, with under 35% seen only once. The ten most abundant clones make up about 33% of the sample. The specimen comprised PBMCs, sampled before or after stereotactic body radiation therapy (not recorded which). The receptors originated from a donor over 45 with non-small cell lung cancer.

V usage is TRBV6-1 and J usage is TRBJ2-7; D possibly corresponds to TRBD1 (5 bases). V lost 8 bases to trimming and J lost 2 bases, with 13 bases between them. Looked up from germline, CDR1 is MNHNS and CDR2 is SASEGT. This CDR3 is 13 amino acids long. Written as DNA, the CDR3 is TGTGCCAGCTGCACCTGGGGCACCTACGAGCAGTACTTC. Its translation: CASCTWGTYEQYF.

At least ten counts were recorded for this clonotype. The rearrangement links TRBV6-2 or TRBV6-3 to TRBJ2-5, with 9 nucleotides matching TRBD2. This CDR3 comprises 14 residues. Germline V CDR1 and CDR2: MNHEY, SVGEGT. J lost 7 bases, V lost 6 bases, and 9 bases had no gene match. The CDR3 nucleotides are TGTGCCAGCAGGGGACTAGCTTTATCAGGGACCCAGTACTTC. This gives the protein CASRGLALSGTQYF.

Concerning this clonotype: A far bigger clonotype differs at one base, so this is likely a read error. This chain joins TRBV7-9 and TRBJ2-7; 14 bases are shared with TRBD2. Germline CDR1 and CDR2: SEHNR and FQNEAQ (reference sequence). The CDR3 extends over 15 amino acids. The CDR3 reads CVSSPGTSGSYEQYF. The DNA of the CDR3 is TGTGTCAGCAGCCCAGGGACTAGCGGGAGCTACGAGCAGTACTTC.

This clonotype was seen at least ten times. The chain couples TRBV6-5 to TRBJ1-4, with a tentative D call TRBD1 (6 bases). V was trimmed by 4 bases and J by 7 bases, leaving 13 bases between them. The CDR3 is made up of 14 amino acids. Germline values: CDR1 MNHEY, CDR2 SVGAGI. The CDR3 coding sequence is TGTGCCAGCAGTTCCTCCCCCAGGGGTGAAAAACTGTTTTTT. Its translation: CASSSSPRGEKLFF.

This clonotype was observed many times. The V call is TRBV28, the J call TRBJ2-5; 9 positions agree with TRBD1. Germline-derived CDR1 and CDR2 are MDHEN and SYDVKM. CDR3 length: 14 amino acids. V was pared by 6 bases and J by 4 bases, with 6 bases of the junction left unmatched. CDR3 DNA: TGTGCCAGCAGCCCCGGGACAGGGACAGAGACCCAGTACTTC. Amino acid sequence: CASSPGTGTETQYF.

This clonotype was found many times. The chain employs TRBV10-3 and TRBJ1-2; D gene unclear. This CDR3 has 13 amino acids. V was pared by 3 bases and J by 9 bases, with 14 bases between. Germline V CDR1 and CDR2: ENHRY, SYGVKD. In DNA, the CDR3 is TGTGCCATCAGTGAATCCCTCGTGGATCGCTACACCTTC. Its translation: CAISESLVDRYTF.

This clonotype came up a few times. The rearrangement joins TRBV20-1 to TRBJ2-7, with 8 bases matching TRBD2. Germline V gene data show CDR1 as DFQATT and CDR2 as SNEGSKA (reference sequence). Unmatched junction bases numbered 3, after V lost 2 bases and J lost 3 bases. This CDR3 contains 13 residues. Here the CDR3 DNA reads TGCAGTGCTAGATTCACTAGCGGCTACGAGCAGTACTTC. It specifies CSARFTSGYEQYF.

This clonotype was found once. The junction departs from the called germline gene at one end, perhaps through a read error. The V and J genes are TRBV12-3 or TRBV12-4 and TRBJ2-7, with 9 bases matching TRBD2. The CDR3 length is 16 residues. The DNA of the CDR3 is TGTGTCAGCAGTCTGGGACTAGCTGGAGGCCCCTACGAGCAGTACTTC. Protein sequence: CVSSLGLAGGPYEQYF.

This clonotype was seen a single time. The genes are TRBV6-2 or TRBV6-3 and TRBJ2-7; D is unclear. The CDR3 spans 12 residues. Germline V CDR1 and CDR2: MNHEY, SVGEGT. V was cut by 8 bases and J by 5 bases, with 13 bases left in between. The CDR3 DNA reads as TGTGCCAGCGGGGTAGCTCGCAACGAGCAGTACTTC. This codes for CASGVARNEQYF.

This clonotype was observed at least ten times. The chain's CDR3 is CATSQFGTGGHEQFF. DNA for the CDR3: TGTGCCACCTCCCAGTTCGGGACAGGGGGCCATGAGCAGTTCTTC. The V call is TRBV24-1, the J call TRBJ2-1; 12 positions agree with TRBD1. This CDR3 comprises 15 residues. V lost 9 bases to trimming and J lost 8 bases; unmatched junction nucleotides: 10. Per germline, CDR1 KGHDR and CDR2 SFDVKD.

This sequence joins TRBV15 and TRBJ2-3; the D gene could be TRBD1 or TRBD2 (5 bases each). The V end lost 4 bases, the J end lost 2 bases, and 10 bases lay between the germline ends. Germline V gives CDR1 LNHNV, CDR2 YYDKDF (reference sequence). The CDR3 has 14 residues. CDR3 DNA sequence: TGTGCCACCAGCACAGGGACGGCCACAGATACGCAGTATTTT. As protein: CATSTGTATDTQYF.

As for this clonotype: It differs at one base from a far larger clone, so likely a read error. This CDR3 is CASSYGIVVGAFF. The CDR3 DNA follows: TGTGCCAGCAGTTACGGTATCGTGGTAGGAGCTTTCTTT. The rearrangement links TRBV6-9 to TRBJ1-1; unclear D gene. Per germline, CDR1 MNHGY and CDR2 SVAAGI. The CDR3 is 13 amino acids. Trimming cost V 3 bases and J 10 bases, with 15 bases left between them.

This clonotype was seen at least ten times. The rearrangement uses TRBV6-1 and TRBJ2-2; D unclear. The germline V gene has CDR1 MNHNS and CDR2 SASEGT. The CDR3 runs 13 residues. Between the trimmed V and J ends, which lost 2 bases and 5 bases, there was a span of 6 bases. The CDR3: CASSEMLTGELFF. CDR3 DNA sequence: TGTGCCAGCAGTGAAATGTTGACCGGGGAGCTGTTTTTT.

This clonotype has at least ten counts. This chain links TRBV20-1 with TRBJ2-1, with 9 bases fitting TRBD2. Unmatched junction bases numbered 2, after V lost 1 base and J lost 7 bases. Germline CDR1 reads DFQATT; CDR2 reads SNEGSKA (reference sequence). This CDR3 is 13 amino acids long. CDR3 DNA sequence: TGCAGTGCTAGAGGTCTAGCGGGAAATGAGCAGTTCTTC. Its translation: CSARGLAGNEQFF.

There are many counts of this clonotype. The genes are TRBV25-1 and TRBJ2-2; D gene ambiguous. Between the trimmed V and J ends, which lost 1 base and 5 bases, there was a span of 11 bases. Per germline, CDR1 MGHDK and CDR2 SYGVNS. This CDR3 contains 15 residues. CDR3 in DNA: TGTGCCAGCAGTGAATTCCTCGGCCCTACCGGGGAGCTGTTTTTT. This codes for CASSEFLGPTGELFF. Full variable domain (rest looked up from reference TRBV25-1 and TRBJ2-2): EADIYQTPRYLVIGTGKKITLECSQTMGHDKMYWYQQDPGMELHLIHYSYGVNSTEKGDLSSESTVSRIRTEHFPLTLESARPSHTSQYLCASSEFLGPTGELFFGEGSRLTVL.

This clonotype was seen many times. The gene calls are TRBV5-1 and TRBJ2-3, with D perhaps TRBD1 or TRBD2 (6 bases each). Trimming pared 2 bases from V and 5 bases from J, leaving 12 bases between. There are 14 residues in the CDR3. Germline V lookup: CDR1 SGHRS, CDR2 YFSETQ. DNA for the CDR3: TGCGCCAGCAGCTTTTTACAGGGAGGAGATACGCAGTATTTT. As protein: CASSFLQGGDTQYF.

At least ten counts were recorded for this clonotype. The chain has TRBV7-9 and TRBJ1-3; 7 bases are a match to TRBD1. Germline lookup yields CDR1 SEHNR and CDR2 FQNEAQ (reference sequence). Germline trimming cut 3 bases from V and 0 bases from J; bases unmatched to any gene: 5. This CDR3 has 16 residues. The CDR3 DNA sequence: TGTGCCAGCAGCTTGGGGGGGACAGTCTCTGGAAACACCATATATTTT. Its translation is CASSLGGTVSGNTIYF.

This clonotype was seen repeatedly, ten times or more. This sequence joins TRBV6-1 and TRBJ1-1; D possibly corresponds to TRBD1 (5 bases). V was clipped by 7 bases and J by 1 base, with 13 bases between them. The CDR3 is 14 amino acids. Germline CDR1 MNHNS, CDR2 SASEGT. The CDR3 coding sequence is TGTGCCAGCAAGGAGGGGCCTGAGAACACTGAAGCTTTCTTT. This codes for CASKEGPENTEAFF.

This chain joins TRBV5-4 and TRBJ1-4; TRBD1 matches at 7 bases. Looked up from germline, CDR1 is SGHNT and CDR2 is YYREEE (reference sequence). This CDR3 spans 18 amino acids. The V segment lost 0 bases and the J segment 7 bases; nucleotides outside the gene matches: 15. The CDR3 coding sequence is TGTGCCAGCAGCTTGGACAGGGGCTCCGTTGCTGGGTTTGAAAAACTGTTTTTT. The encoded protein is CASSLDRGSVAGFEKLFF.

CDR3 loop: CASSAESRTSGRDEQYF. For the CDR3, the DNA is TGTGCCAGCAGTGCCGAGAGTCGGACTAGCGGGAGAGACGAGCAGTACTTC. The rearrangement joins TRBV6-2 or TRBV6-3 to TRBJ2-7, with 13 bases lining up with TRBD2. With V trimmed by 5 bases and J by 5 bases, 12 bases remained unmatched. The CDR3 consists of 17 residues. Per the germline V gene, CDR1 is MNHEY and CDR2 is SVGEGT.

Notes on this clonotype: A much bigger clone sits one base away, suggesting this may be a read error. The chain couples TRBV5-4 to TRBJ2-6; D might be TRBD2 (6 bases). Germline CDR1 is SGHNT and CDR2 is YYREEE (reference sequence). The CDR3 is made up of 17 amino acids. CDR3 region: CSSSLGGGSSGANVLTF. The CDR3 coding sequence is TGTTCCAGCAGCTTGGGAGGCGGATCCTCTGGGGCCAACGTCCTGACTTTC.

This clonotype occurred many times. The chain is built from TRBV20-1 and TRBJ1-6, with 8 nucleotides matching TRBD1. This CDR3 is 14 amino acids long. V shed 6 bases and J 13 bases; nucleotides not matched to a gene: 14. Germline CDR1 reads DFQATT; CDR2 reads SNEGSKA (reference sequence). The CDR3 bases are TGCAGTGCCAGCAGGGGGCTATCAAGTTCGCCCCTCCACTTT. Its protein product is CSASRGLSSSPLHF.

The sample holds many counts of this clonotype. This rearrangement joins TRBV5-5 to TRBJ2-5, with TRBD2 identical over 7 bases. The CDR3 is made up of 15 amino acids. V lost 3 bases to trimming and J lost 5 bases; unmatched junction nucleotides: 10. Germline V gene sequence: CDR1 SGHKS, CDR2 YYEKEE (reference sequence). CDR3 sequence reads: CASSSAGEGLETQYF. CDR3 nucleotide sequence: TGTGCCAGCAGCTCTGCCGGGGAGGGGCTGGAGACCCAGTACTTC.

The chain employs TRBV25-1 and TRBJ2-2; D is uncertain. Germline loops: CDR1 MGHDK, CDR2 SYGVNS. Deletions cut 6 bases from V and 2 bases from J, with 10 bases between. The CDR3 contains 14 residues. CDR3 nucleotides: TGTGCCAGCAGACCAGCCGTAAACACCGGGGAGCTGTTTTTT. Its translation is CASRPAVNTGELFF.

This clonotype was picked up many times. The chain joins TRBV9 to TRBJ1-6; possible D gene TRBD1, 5 bases. In germline, CDR1 is SGDLS, CDR2 YYNGEE. CDR3 length: 14 residues. V was cut by 4 bases and J by 5 bases, with 10 bases left in between. CDR3 sequence: CASSLGGDNSPLHF. CDR3 DNA: TGTGCCAGCAGCCTGGGGGGAGATAATTCACCCCTCCACTTT.

This clonotype was detected many times. The chain links TRBV9 to TRBJ2-7; either TRBD1 or TRBD2 may fit D (5 bases each). The V end lost 4 bases, the J end lost 2 bases, and 13 bases lay between the germline ends. The CDR3 covers 14 residues. Germline CDR1 and CDR2: SGDLS and YYNGEE. The CDR3 loop reads CASSQWDLPYEQYF. The CDR3 DNA sequence: TGTGCCAGCAGCCAATGGGACCTCCCCTACGAGCAGTACTTC. Complete variable domain (other parts from reference TRBV9 and TRBJ2-7): DSGVTQTPKHLITATGQRVTLRCSPRSGDLSVYWYQQSLDQGLQFLIQYYNGEERAKGNILERFSAQQFPDLHSELNLSSLELGDSALYFCASSQWDLPYEQYFGPGTRLTVT.